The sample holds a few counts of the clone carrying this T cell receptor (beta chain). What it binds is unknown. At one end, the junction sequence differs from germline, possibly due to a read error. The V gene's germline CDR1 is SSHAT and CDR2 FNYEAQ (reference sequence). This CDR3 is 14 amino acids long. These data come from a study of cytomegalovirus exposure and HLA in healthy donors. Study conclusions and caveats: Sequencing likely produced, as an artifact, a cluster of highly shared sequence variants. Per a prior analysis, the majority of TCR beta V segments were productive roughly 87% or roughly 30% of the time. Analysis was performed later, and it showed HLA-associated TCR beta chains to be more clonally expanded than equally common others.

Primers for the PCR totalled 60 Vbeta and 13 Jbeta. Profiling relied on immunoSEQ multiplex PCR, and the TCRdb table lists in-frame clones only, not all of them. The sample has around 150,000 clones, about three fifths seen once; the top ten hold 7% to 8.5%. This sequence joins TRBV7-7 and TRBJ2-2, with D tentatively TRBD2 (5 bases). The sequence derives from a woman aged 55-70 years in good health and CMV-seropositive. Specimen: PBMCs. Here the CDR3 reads CASSLATNTGELFF. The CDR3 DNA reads TGTGCTAGCAGCTTAGCGACAAACACCGGGGAGCTGTTTTTT.